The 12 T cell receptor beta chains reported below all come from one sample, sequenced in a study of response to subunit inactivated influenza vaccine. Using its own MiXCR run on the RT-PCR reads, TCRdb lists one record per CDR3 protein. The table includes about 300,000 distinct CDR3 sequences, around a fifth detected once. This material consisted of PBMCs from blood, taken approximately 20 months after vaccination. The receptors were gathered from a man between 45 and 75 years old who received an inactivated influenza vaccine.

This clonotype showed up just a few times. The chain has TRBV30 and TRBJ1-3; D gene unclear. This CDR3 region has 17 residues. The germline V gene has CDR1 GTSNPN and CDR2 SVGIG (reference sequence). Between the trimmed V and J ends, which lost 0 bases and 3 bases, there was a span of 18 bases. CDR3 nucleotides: TGTGCCTGGAGTGTAGTGAGGACTGGACTGTTTGGAAACACCATATATTTT. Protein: CAWSVVRTGLFGNTIYF.

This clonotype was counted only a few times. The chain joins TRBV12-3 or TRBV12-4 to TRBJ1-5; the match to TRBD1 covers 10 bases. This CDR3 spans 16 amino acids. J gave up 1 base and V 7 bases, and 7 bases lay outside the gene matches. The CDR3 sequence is CASTRDRGLSNQPQHF. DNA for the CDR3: TGTGCCAGCACCCGGGACAGGGGATTGAGCAATCAGCCCCAGCATTTT.

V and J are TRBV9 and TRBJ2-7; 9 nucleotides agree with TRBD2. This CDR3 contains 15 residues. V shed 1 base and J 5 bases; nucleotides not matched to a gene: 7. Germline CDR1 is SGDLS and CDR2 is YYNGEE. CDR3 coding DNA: TGTGCCAGCAGCGTATCAGGCGGGGGGGTCGACGAGCAGTACTTC. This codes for CASSVSGGGVDEQYF.

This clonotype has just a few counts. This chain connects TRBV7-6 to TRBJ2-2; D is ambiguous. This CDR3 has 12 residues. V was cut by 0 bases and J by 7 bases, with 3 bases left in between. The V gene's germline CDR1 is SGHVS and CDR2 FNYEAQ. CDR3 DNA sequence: TGTGCCAGCAGCTTAGCGGTCGGGGAGCTGTTTTTT. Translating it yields CASSLAVGELFF.

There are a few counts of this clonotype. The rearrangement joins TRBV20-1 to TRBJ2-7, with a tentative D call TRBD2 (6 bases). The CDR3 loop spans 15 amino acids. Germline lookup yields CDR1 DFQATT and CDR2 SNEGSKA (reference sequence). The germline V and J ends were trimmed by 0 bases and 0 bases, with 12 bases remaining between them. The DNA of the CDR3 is TGCAGTGCTAGAGATGGGGGAGGCCCCTCCTACGAGCAGTACTTC. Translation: CSARDGGGPSYEQYF.

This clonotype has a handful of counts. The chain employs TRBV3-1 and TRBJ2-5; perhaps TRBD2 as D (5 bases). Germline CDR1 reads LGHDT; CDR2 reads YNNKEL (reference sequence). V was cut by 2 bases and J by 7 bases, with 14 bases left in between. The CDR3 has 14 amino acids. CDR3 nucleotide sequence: TGTGCCAGCAGCCAATGGGAGTGGGAGTTGACCCAGTACTTC. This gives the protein CASSQWEWELTQYF.

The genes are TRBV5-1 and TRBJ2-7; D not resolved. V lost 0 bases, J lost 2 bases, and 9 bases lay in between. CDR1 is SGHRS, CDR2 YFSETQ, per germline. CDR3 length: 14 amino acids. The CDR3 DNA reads TGCGCCAGCAGCTTGGTCTCAGGAACCTACGAGCAGTACTTC. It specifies CASSLVSGTYEQYF.

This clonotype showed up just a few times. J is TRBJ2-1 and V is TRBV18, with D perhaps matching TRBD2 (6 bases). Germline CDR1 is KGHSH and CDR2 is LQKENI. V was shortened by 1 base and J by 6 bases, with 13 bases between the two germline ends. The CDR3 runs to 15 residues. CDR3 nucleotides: TGTGCCAGCTCACCACTAGCACCCGGGGGCAATGAGCAGTTCTTC. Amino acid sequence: CASSPLAPGGNEQFF. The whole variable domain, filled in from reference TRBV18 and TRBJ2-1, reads NAGVMQNPRHLVRRRGQEARLRCSPMKGHSHVYWYRQLPEEGLKFMVYLQKENIIDESGMPKERFSAEFPKEGPSILRIQQVVRGDSAAYFCASSPLAPGGNEQFFGPGTRLTVL.

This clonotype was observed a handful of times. The CDR3 DNA reads TGCAGCGTCCTCAGGGGTGGCTACACCTTC. This codes for CSVLRGGYTF. The V and J genes are TRBV29-1 and TRBJ1-2; tentative D call: TRBD1 (6 bases). The CDR3 spans 10 residues. Germline V gene lookup returns CDR1 SQVTM and CDR2 ANQGSEA. With 6 bases removed from V and 7 bases from J, the gap between germline ends came to 9 bases. Looking up the rest from reference TRBV29-1 and TRBJ1-2 gives the full variable domain: SAVISQKPSRDICQRGTSLTIQCQVDSQVTMMFWYRQQPGQSLTLIATANQGSEATYESGFVIDKFPISRPNLTFSTLTVSNMSPEDSSIYLCSVLRGGYTFGSGTRLTVV.

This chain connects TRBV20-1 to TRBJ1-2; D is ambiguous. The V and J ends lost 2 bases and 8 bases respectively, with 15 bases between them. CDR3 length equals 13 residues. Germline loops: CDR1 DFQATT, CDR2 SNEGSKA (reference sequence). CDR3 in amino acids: CSARRPAIYGYTF. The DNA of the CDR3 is TGCAGTGCTAGAAGGCCAGCTATCTACGGCTACACCTTC.

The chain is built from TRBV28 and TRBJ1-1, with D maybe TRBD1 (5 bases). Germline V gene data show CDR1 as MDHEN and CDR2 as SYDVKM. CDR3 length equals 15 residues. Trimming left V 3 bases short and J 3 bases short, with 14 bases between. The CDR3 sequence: CASSFFGMGDTEAFF. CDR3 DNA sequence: TGTGCCAGCAGTTTTTTCGGGATGGGGGACACTGAAGCTTTCTTT. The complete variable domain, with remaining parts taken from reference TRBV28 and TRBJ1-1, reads DVKVTQSSRYLVKRTGEKVFLECVQDMDHENMFWYRQDPGLGLRLIYFSYDVKMKEKGDIPEGYSVSREKKERFSLILESASTNQTSMYLCASSFFGMGDTEAFFGQGTRLTVV.

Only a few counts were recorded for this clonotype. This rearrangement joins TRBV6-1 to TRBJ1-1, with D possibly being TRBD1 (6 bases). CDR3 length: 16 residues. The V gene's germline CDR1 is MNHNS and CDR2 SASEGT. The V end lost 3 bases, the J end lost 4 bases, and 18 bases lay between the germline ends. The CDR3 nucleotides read TGTGCCAGCAGTGAGGACAGCCGAATAGATGGCACTGAAGCTTTCTTT. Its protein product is CASSEDSRIDGTEAFF.